Listed below are T cell receptor beta chains from one sample, sequenced in a study of cytomegalovirus exposure and HLA in healthy donors. The repertoire was sequenced with immunoSEQ multiplex PCR; TCRdb's copy has only in-frame clones and lacks some. The sample carries 150,000 to 200,000 clones, more than 65% recorded once. The sample comprised PBMCs. These TCRs come from a woman younger than 35 in good health and CMV-seropositive. The CDR3 runs from the conserved cysteine through the conserved F or W. Each record gives: CDR3 DNA, CDR3 protein, V gene, J gene, D gene, clone size. A D gene is named only where the DNA matches it firmly. The size field is filled for only some rows; it gives once, few, many or a size class.

TGTGCCGGACTGTACAGGGTGAACACTGAAGCTTTCTTT	CAGLYRVNTEAFF	TRBV2	TRBJ1-1	NA	NA
TGTGCCAGCAGTGAAGGGTCGGGAACACAAGAGACCCAGTACTTC	CASSEGSGTQETQYF	TRBV6-1	TRBJ2-5	NA	NA
TGTGCCAGCAGCTGGGACTTCGCCATGGAGGCCTACAATGAGCAGTTCTTC	CASSWDFAMEAYNEQFF	TRBV7-2	TRBJ2-1	NA	NA
TGTGCCAGCAACAGGGTTGTAACTAATGAAAAACTGTTTTTT	CASNRVVTNEKLFF	TRBV2	TRBJ1-4	NA	many
TGTGCCAGCAGTCAGGGGAATGAGCAGTTCTTC	CASSQGNEQFF	TRBV6-5	TRBJ2-1	NA	NA
TGTGCCAGCAGAGGGGTCGACTACGAGCAGTACTTC	CASRGVDYEQYF	TRBV2	TRBJ2-7	NA	NA
TGTGCCAGCAGTATAGCGGGGGTATACAATGAGCAGTTCTTC	CASSIAGVYNEQFF	TRBV6-5	TRBJ2-1	TRBD2	NA
TGTGCCAGCAGTGCGGGGGGCCCTCAGCCCCAGCATTTT	CASSAGGPQPQHF	TRBV6-1	TRBJ1-5	NA	NA
TGCGCCAGCAGCCCGGATTACCGGGGGGTCTTGGACGAGCAGTACTTC	CASSPDYRGVLDEQYF	TRBV5-1	TRBJ2-7	TRBD2	NA
TGTGCCAGTAGTAACCCTCTACGGGGAGCCAATGAAAAACTGTTTTTT	CASSNPLRGANEKLFF	TRBV19	TRBJ1-4	NA	NA
TGTGCTAGTTTCTTAACAGGGTTTAGGGGCTACACCTTC	CASFLTGFRGYTF	TRBV12-5	TRBJ1-2	NA	NA
TGTGCCAGCAGCTTTACAGGGTCCGAGCAGTACTTC	CASSFTGSEQYF	TRBV7-8	TRBJ2-7	NA	NA
TGTGCCAGCAGCTTAGTTTTTCGCCGGGACTCCCGCAATGAGCAGTTCTTC	CASSLVFRRDSRNEQFF	TRBV11-2	TRBJ2-1	NA	NA
TGTGCCAGCAGCCATCAGGGAGGTGGGACTGAAGCTTTCTTT	CASSHQGGGTEAFF	TRBV5-4	TRBJ1-1	NA	NA
TGTGCCAGTAGTATTCAAGGGGATAATTCACCCCTCCACTTT	CASSIQGDNSPLHF	TRBV19	TRBJ1-6	NA	once
TGCAGCCCAGGGGGGATCACTGAAGCTTTCTTT	CSPGGITEAFF	TRBV29-1	TRBJ1-1	TRBD1	once
TGCGCCAGCAGCCAGGGACCGGGACAGGGGGCGAGGGAGCAGTACTTC	CASSQGPGQGAREQYF	TRBV4-1	TRBJ2-7	TRBD1	many
TGTGCCAGCAGCCCGCGGAATTTTCTCCGGGACAGGGGGCACTATGGCTACACCTTC	CASSPRNFLRDRGHYGYTF	TRBV7-8	TRBJ1-2	TRBD1	NA
TGTGCCAGCAGCCAGCTCGGGAACCATGCGGGCTACACCTTC	CASSQLGNHAGYTF	TRBV7-6	TRBJ1-2	NA	NA
TGTGCCAGCAGCCCCCTTGGGACAGGGGGAGACTCTGGGGCCAACGTCCTGACTTTC	CASSPLGTGGDSGANVLTF	TRBV7-3	TRBJ2-6	TRBD1	few
TGTGCCAGCAGTTCGGACAGGGATTTGAGAAACTATGGCTACACCTTC	CASSSDRDLRNYGYTF	TRBV5-5	TRBJ1-2	TRBD1	NA
TGTGCCAGCAGGGGACATTTTTCTGGAAACACCATATATTTT	CASRGHFSGNTIYF	TRBV5-8	TRBJ1-3	NA	NA
TGTGCCAGCAGCCAGACTAGCGGGGGGGCCAATGAGCAGTTCTTC	CASSQTSGGANEQFF	TRBV4-2	TRBJ2-1	TRBD2	NA
TGTGCCAGCAGCTGGGGCGGGGGGGAACTGTTTTTT	CASSWGGGELFF	TRBV13	TRBJ1-4	NA	NA
TGTGCCAGCAGCTTCCTCTACCCACTAGCGGGGACTCAAGAGACCCAGTACTTC	CASSFLYPLAGTQETQYF	TRBV11-1	TRBJ2-5	TRBD2	NA
TGTGCCAGTAGTATAAGAGGTCAGCAGACCTATGAGCAGTTCTTC	CASSIRGQQTYEQFF	TRBV19	TRBJ2-1	NA	few
TGTGCCAGCAGCCCCTCTCAAGGCAGCGGGCGAGAGACCCAGTACTTC	CASSPSQGSGRETQYF	TRBV9	TRBJ2-5	NA	few
TGCGCCACAGCCTCAGGGCACTCCTACGAGCAGTACTTC	CATASGHSYEQYF	TRBV10-2	TRBJ2-7	NA	few
TGTGCCATCGGCGACAGGGAAGGCTACACCTTC	CAIGDREGYTF	TRBV10-3	TRBJ1-2	TRBD1	few
TGCGCCAGCAGCTCAACCGGGACAGGAGACTCTGGAAACACCATATATTTT	CASSSTGTGDSGNTIYF	TRBV5-1	TRBJ1-3	TRBD1	NA
TGTGCCAGCAGGACCGGGACAGGGCAAGAGACCCAGTACTTC	CASRTGTGQETQYF	TRBV28	TRBJ2-5	TRBD1	NA
TGTGCCAGCATTAAGGACAGGGCATCAGATACGCAGTATTTT	CASIKDRASDTQYF	TRBV27	TRBJ2-3	TRBD1	NA
TGTGCCAGTAGTAACAGCTTCAACACTGAAGCTTTCTTT	CASSNSFNTEAFF	TRBV19	TRBJ1-1	NA	NA
TGTGCCAGCTCCCACGACTTCTTGACAGGACTGACCGGGGAGCTGTTTTTT	CASSHDFLTGLTGELFF	TRBV18	TRBJ2-2	NA	NA
TGTGCCAGCAGTTATACGTCGGGGAGGCAGTACTTC	CASSYTSGRQYF	TRBV6-5	TRBJ2-7	NA	NA
TGTGCCAGCACCCTAAGGGGGGGGGCGACCTACGAGCAGTACTTC	CASTLRGGATYEQYF	TRBV7-8	TRBJ2-7	NA	once
TGTGCCAGCTCACCACAAGGCGGGGGGGCCTTTAACACAGATACGCAGTATTTT	CASSPQGGGAFNTDTQYF	TRBV18	TRBJ2-3	TRBD2	NA
TGTGCCACCATTGACCTAGCGGGCGACGTCACAGATACGCAGTATTTT	CATIDLAGDVTDTQYF	TRBV7-9	TRBJ2-3	TRBD2	NA
TGTGCCAGCAGCCCAGAGGGCACTGAAGCTTTCTTT	CASSPEGTEAFF	TRBV5-4	TRBJ1-1	NA	NA
TGTGCCAGCAGTCCCCTCGCCCTTCTTCTAGGCGAGCAGTACTTC	CASSPLALLLGEQYF	TRBV6-5	TRBJ2-7	NA	NA
TGCGCCAGCAGCCAAGAGCAGGGGATTAACTATGGCTACACCTTC	CASSQEQGINYGYTF	TRBV4-1	TRBJ1-2	NA	NA
TGTGCCAGCAGCGCTAACCCCGCAGGGGTAGGGAACACTGAAGCTTTCTTT	CASSANPAGVGNTEAFF	TRBV9	TRBJ1-1	NA	NA
TGTGCCAGCTGGGACTTAAAAGATACGCAGTATTTT	CASWDLKDTQYF	TRBV2	TRBJ2-3	NA	NA
TGTGCCAGCAGTTTCCCTCGGGGGGAGCTGTTTTTT	CASSFPRGELFF	TRBV27	TRBJ2-2	NA	NA
TGTGCCAGCAGTGATTACAGGCTCCCCTATGGCTACACCTTC	CASSDYRLPYGYTF	TRBV25-1	TRBJ1-2	NA	few
TGCGCCAGCAGCCAAAGTATACTGACTGAAGCTTTCTTT	CASSQSILTEAFF	TRBV4-3	TRBJ1-1	NA	NA
TGTGCCAGCAGTTTTCTTGCCGGGACAGGTTCCGACAATGAGCAGTTCTTC	CASSFLAGTGSDNEQFF	TRBV27	TRBJ2-1	TRBD1	NA
TGTGCCAGCAGCCAGGGACTACCGGATCATGAGCAGTTCTTC	CASSQGLPDHEQFF	TRBV7-3	TRBJ2-1	TRBD2	NA
TGTGCCAGCAGCAAAGTCGGTGATGAGCAGTTCTTC	CASSKVGDEQFF	TRBV21-1	TRBJ2-1	NA	NA
TGTGCCAGCAGCTTGCAGTTTTATAGCACAGATACGCAGTATTTT	CASSLQFYSTDTQYF	TRBV7-2	TRBJ2-3	NA	NA
TGTGCCAGCAGTTTATACGCAGGACAACGCTCTGGAAACACCATATATTTT	CASSLYAGQRSGNTIYF	TRBV27	TRBJ1-3	NA	NA
TGTGCCAGCAGCTCGATGGGGGGGTCCTACAATGAGCAGTTCTTC	CASSSMGGSYNEQFF	TRBV5-4	TRBJ2-1	TRBD2	NA
TGTGCCAGCAGTTGTAGGGCAGGACTCCTTCCCAAAATCAGCTATGGCTACACCTTC	CASSCRAGLLPKISYGYTF	TRBV27	TRBJ1-2	NA	NA
TGTGCCAGCAGCCAAGTGAGGCAGGGGGCCAATGAGCAGTTCTTC	CASSQVRQGANEQFF	TRBV4-2	TRBJ2-1	TRBD1	NA
TGTGCCAGCAGTACGAGACAGCTCAGCTCCTACAATGAGCAGTTCTTC	CASSTRQLSSYNEQFF	TRBV2	TRBJ2-1	NA	once
TGTGCCAACAGCCGAATCGACCGACAGGGGCCTGATGGCTACACCTTC	CANSRIDRQGPDGYTF	TRBV13	TRBJ1-2	TRBD1	NA
TGTGCCAGCCGCTCATCCGGAGCCTATGGCTACACCTTC	CASRSSGAYGYTF	TRBV5-6	TRBJ1-2	NA	NA
TGTGCCAGCTGCGCAGGGGAATGGACCACTGAAGCTTTCTTT	CASCAGEWTTEAFF	TRBV27	TRBJ1-1	NA	NA
TGTGCCAGCAGCTTAGGGTCGAGTCGGGTTGGCACTGAAGCTTTCTTT	CASSLGSSRVGTEAFF	TRBV11-2	TRBJ1-1	NA	NA